These 22 T cell receptor beta chains were all obtained from the same sample, sequenced in a study of regulatory T cells in long-lasting Graves disease. Construction of the TCR beta libraries employed iRepertoire HTBI primers in conjunction with Arm-PCR of CDR3 regions. In TCRdb, the multiplex PCR reads were re-called with MiXCR into one record per CDR3 protein. Of some 470,000 distinct CDR3 sequences listed, under 25% are singletons. Time point reported: persistent/refractory GD, antithyroid drugs over 5 years with positive TRAb. The TCR library was prepared using RNA isolated from PBMCs. The sequencing used peripheral blood mononuclear cells (PBMCs), collected when the disease was refractory, from a patient treated with antithyroid drugs. These receptors came from a female donor with Graves disease.

V usage is TRBV28 and J usage is TRBJ2-7; no reliable D call. This CDR3 has 12 residues. Trimming removed 7 bases from V and 5 bases from J, with 12 bases in between. The germline gives CDR1 MDHEN, CDR2 SYDVKM. In nucleotides, the CDR3 is TGTGCCAGCACCGACCCTGGGAACGAGCAGTACTTC. As protein: CASTDPGNEQYF.

This chain uses TRBV9 with TRBJ1-2, with D hard to call. Germline V gene data show CDR1 as SGDLS and CDR2 as YYNGEE. V was clipped by 0 bases and J by 4 bases, with 13 bases between them. The CDR3 has 15 residues. CDR3 residues: CASSVDPVFRYGYTF. CDR3 sequence (DNA): TGTGCCAGCAGCGTAGATCCGGTGTTCCGCTATGGCTACACCTTC.

The rearrangement uses TRBV11-1 and TRBJ2-7; 8 positions agree with TRBD1. Trimming at V came to 0 bases and at J to 6 bases, leaving 13 bases not matched to a gene. This CDR3 comprises 17 residues. CDR1 and CDR2 (germline): SGHAT, FQDESV (reference sequence). In DNA form, the CDR3 reads TGTGCCAGCAGCTTAGCCTCCGGGACAGGTTCGGTGCGCGAGCAGTACTTC. Amino acids: CASSLASGTGSVREQYF.

The CDR3 sequence: CATSDFAGANTGELFF. The CDR3 DNA is TGTGCCACCAGTGATTTCGCGGGAGCGAACACCGGGGAGCTGTTTTTT. V and J are TRBV24-1 and TRBJ2-2; 7 nucleotides agree with TRBD2. This CDR3 is built from 16 residues. CDR1 is KGHDR and CDR2 is SFDVKD in the germline V gene. With 1 base clipped from V and 0 bases from J, the junction kept 1 base outside the gene matches.

In this sample, this clonotype turned up many times. The chain has TRBV7-2 and TRBJ2-7; TRBD2 matches at 9 bases. After removal of 1 base from V and 2 bases from J, the junction contained 3 bases not matched to a gene. The germline V gene encodes CDR1 SGHTA and CDR2 FQGNSA. CDR3 length: 15 amino acids. For the CDR3, the DNA is TGTGCCAGCAGCTTAGTGCCTAGCGGGACCTACGAGCAGTACTTC. Protein: CASSLVPSGTYEQYF.

A few counts support this clonotype. At one end, the junction sequence differs from germline, possibly due to a read error. The chain combines TRBV28 with TRBJ1-5, with D maybe TRBD1 (5 bases). Germline V gives CDR1 MDHEN, CDR2 SYDVKM. This CDR3 spans 16 amino acids. CDR3 coding DNA: TGTGCCAGCAGCCACCGACAGATACGAAGCAATCGGCCCCAGCATTTT. Amino acids: CASSHRQIRSNRPQHF.

This clonotype occurred many times. The CDR3 nucleotides read TGCGCCAGCAGCTCCGAGGGCAGGCCTGACTATGGCTACACCTTC. Protein: CASSSEGRPDYGYTF. The V and J genes are TRBV5-1 and TRBJ1-2; no clear D gene. The CDR3 sequence is 15 residues long. Trimming cost V 3 bases and J 3 bases, with 15 bases left between them. The germline CDR1 and CDR2 sequences are SGHRS and YFSETQ.

The table lists this clonotype with a few counts. This chain joins TRBV9 and TRBJ2-1; 9 bases line up with TRBD1. The CDR3 extends over 15 amino acids. V was clipped by 3 bases and J by 8 bases; unmatched bases: 9. The V gene's germline CDR1 is SGDLS and CDR2 YYNGEE. The CDR3 is CASSDPPGQGYEQFF. As DNA, the CDR3 is TGTGCCAGCAGCGACCCACCGGGACAGGGCTATGAGCAGTTCTTC.

This clonotype has just a few counts. The chain recombines TRBV27 with TRBJ1-4, with D possibly being TRBD1 (5 bases). This CDR3 is built from 15 residues. The germline V gene has CDR1 MNHEY and CDR2 SMNVEV (reference sequence). Trimming took 3 bases from V and 8 from J, leaving 16 bases between them. CDR3 sequence reads: CASSFKGRVGEKLFF. As DNA, the CDR3 is TGTGCCAGCAGTTTTAAGGGCAGGGTTGGCGAAAAACTGTTTTTT.

Ten or more counts support this clonotype. The chain links TRBV28 to TRBJ2-5; TRBD1 aligns across 9 bases. With V trimmed by 5 bases and J by 2 bases, 0 bases remained unmatched. The CDR3 consists of 13 residues. Germline-derived CDR1 and CDR2 are MDHEN and SYDVKM. The CDR3 spells CASSDRGQETQYF. The CDR3 coding sequence is TGTGCCAGCAGTGACAGGGGGCAAGAGACCCAGTACTTC.

A word on this clonotype: A clone one base away is much larger, so this may be a read error. The conserved final phenylalanine or tryptophan is absent from the CDR3, which likely points to a read error. This chain uses TRBV11-2 with TRBJ2-5; unclear D gene. The CDR3 has 14 amino acids. The V and J ends lost 5 bases and 6 bases respectively, with 16 bases between them. CDR1 SGHAT and CDR2 FQNNGV come from the germline V gene. CDR3 protein: CASSTRTEEQTQYL. CDR3 nucleotides: TGTGCCAGCAGCACGAGGACCGAAGAACAGACCCAGTACCTC.

In this sample, this clonotype turned up many times. The chain employs TRBV12-5 and TRBJ2-5; 7 nucleotides match TRBD2. Germline CDR1 and CDR2: LGHNT and FRNRAP. This CDR3 is 13 amino acids long. J lost 3 bases, V lost 6 bases, and 4 bases had no gene match. The CDR3 loop reads CASGLGGEETQYF. CDR3 DNA: TGTGCTAGTGGCCTGGGGGGGGAAGAGACCCAGTACTTC.

This clonotype was detected a few times. V and J are TRBV7-2 and TRBJ1-3; unclear D gene. This CDR3 region has 13 residues. CDR1 SGHTA and CDR2 FQGNSA come from the germline V gene. V was trimmed by 4 bases and J by 2 bases, leaving 6 bases between them. CDR3 nucleotide sequence: TGTGCCAGCAGCTCGAGGACTGGAAACACCATATATTTT. It is translated as CASSSRTGNTIYF.

This sequence joins TRBV5-1 and TRBJ1-1, with 7 positions matching TRBD1. Germline V gene sequence: CDR1 SGHRS, CDR2 YFSETQ. V lost 0 bases and J lost 9; bases outside the gene matches: 5. This CDR3 comprises 13 residues. The CDR3 is CASSLEARGKAFF. In DNA, the CDR3 is TGCGCCAGCAGCTTGGAAGCCAGGGGGAAAGCTTTCTTT. Full variable domain (remainder filled in from reference TRBV5-1 and TRBJ1-1): KAGVTQTPRYLIKTRGQQVTLSCSPISGHRSVSWYQQTPGQGLQFLFEYFSETQRNKGNFPGRFSGRQFSNSRSEMNVSTLELGDSALYLCASSLEARGKAFFGQGTRLTVV.

V usage is TRBV3-1 and J usage is TRBJ2-3; TRBD2 matches 9 bases. Germline V gene lookup returns CDR1 LGHDT and CDR2 YNNKEL (reference sequence). J gave up 0 bases and V 0 bases, and 1 base lay outside the gene matches. This CDR3 is 16 amino acids long. CDR3 nucleotide sequence: TGTGCCAGCAGCCAAGACCTAGCGGGGAGCACAGATACGCAGTATTTT. Its translation: CASSQDLAGSTDTQYF.

This clonotype was detected a few times. The CDR3 loop reads CASSWEGAQGEKLFF. The CDR3 DNA reads as TGCGCCAGCAGCTGGGAGGGGGCGCAGGGTGAAAAACTGTTTTTT. The chain recombines TRBV4-1 with TRBJ1-4; 7 bases are a match to TRBD1. This CDR3 has 15 amino acids. V shed 5 bases and J 7 bases; nucleotides not matched to a gene: 10. Germline CDR1 reads MGHRA; CDR2 reads YSYEKL.

A note on this clonotype: Likely a read error: the CDR3 ends without its conserved phenylalanine or tryptophan. The chain is built from TRBV10-1 and TRBJ2-7, with D unresolved. V gave up 2 bases and J gave up 0 bases, with 8 bases separating them. The CDR3 loop spans 14 amino acids. Germline CDR1 and CDR2: WNHNN and SYGVQD (reference sequence). The CDR3 loop reads CASSELGRSYEQYL. The DNA for the CDR3 is TGCGCCAGCAGTGAGCTCGGGCGCTCCTACGAGCAGTACCTC.

The genes are TRBV28 and TRBJ2-2; D may correspond to TRBD1 or TRBD2 (7 bases each). This CDR3 is built from 14 residues. V lost 8 bases to trimming and J lost 4 bases, with 14 bases between them. CDR1 is MDHEN, CDR2 SYDVKM, per germline. This chain's CDR3 is CASAGGGGTGELFF. Written as DNA, the CDR3 is TGTGCCAGCGCAGGGGGGGGGGGCACCGGGGAGCTGTTTTTT. Complete variable domain (other parts from reference TRBV28 and TRBJ2-2): DVKVTQSSRYLVKRTGEKVFLECVQDMDHENMFWYRQDPGLGLRLIYFSYDVKMKEKGDIPEGYSVSREKKERFSLILESASTNQTSMYLCASAGGGGTGELFFGEGSRLTVL.

This clonotype was counted a few times. The chain carries TRBV5-1 and TRBJ2-7, with D possibly TRBD2 on 6 matching bases. Germline CDR1 reads SGHRS; CDR2 reads YFSETQ. This CDR3 contains 14 residues. The germline V and J ends were trimmed by 4 bases and 4 bases, with 15 bases remaining between them. This chain's CDR3 is CASSLMGGIYEQYF. The CDR3 DNA is TGCGCCAGCAGCCTCATGGGCGGGATATACGAGCAGTACTTC.

This clonotype was seen a few times. This rearrangement joins TRBV5-1 to TRBJ1-1; weak D call: TRBD1 (5 bases). CDR1 and CDR2 from the germline V gene are SGHRS and YFSETQ. The length of the CDR3 is 15 residues. With 5 bases removed from V and 0 bases from J, the gap between germline ends came to 14 bases. CDR3 nucleotide sequence: TGCGCCAGCAGAGGAGGGGCGAGCATGAACACTGAAGCTTTCTTT. Translated, it gives CASRGGASMNTEAFF. Looking up the rest from reference TRBV5-1 and TRBJ1-1 gives the full variable domain: KAGVTQTPRYLIKTRGQQVTLSCSPISGHRSVSWYQQTPGQGLQFLFEYFSETQRNKGNFPGRFSGRQFSNSRSEMNVSTLELGDSALYLCASRGGASMNTEAFFGQGTRLTVV.

At least ten counts were recorded for this clonotype. This chain uses TRBV7-2 with TRBJ2-7; 10 bases are shared with TRBD2. The CDR3 has 14 residues. Germline CDR1 is SGHTA and CDR2 is FQGNSA. The V segment lost 3 bases and the J segment 4 bases; nucleotides outside the gene matches: 3. CDR3 DNA sequence: TGTGCCAGCAGCTTGGGTAGCGGGAGGTACGAGCAGTACTTC. Its protein is CASSLGSGRYEQYF.

This clonotype has at least ten counts. The chain employs TRBV12-3 or TRBV12-4 and TRBJ1-2; no clear D gene. The CDR3 totals 15 residues. V lost 2 bases and J 5 bases, leaving 15 bases between the germline ends. CDR3 residues: CASSLYLTLGYGYTF. The CDR3 DNA is TGTGCCAGCAGTTTATATCTCACGCTTGGGTATGGCTACACCTTC.